This is a list of T cell receptor beta chains from one sample in a study of OX40 agonist ivuxolimab in advanced cancers. Sequencing was performed with immunoSEQ multiplex PCR; in TCRdb, only in-frame clones are kept and a portion is missing. Among fewer than 30,000 clones, around 87% were seen once, and the ten largest hold around 21%. Specimen: CD4+ or CD8+ T cells sorted from blood, collected in a trial of the OX40 agonist ivuxolimab. These TCRs come from an adult with an advanced solid tumor such as melanoma, head and neck, liver or kidney cancer. CDR3s include the opening cysteine and the closing phenylalanine or tryptophan. Fields, in order: CDR3 length, J gene, D gene, clone size, V gene, CDR3 protein, CDR3 DNA. D genes are given only for firm matches. Size is stated for part of the rows, as once, few or many counts, or as a class when the clone is expanded.

>16|TRBJ2-1|-|-|TRBV4-3
CASSATLGNSYNEQFF
TGCGCCAGCAGCGCCACCCTAGGGAACTCCTACAATGAGCAGTTCTTC
>18|TRBJ2-3|-|-|TRBV18
CASSPPNSGRGSGDTQYF
TGTGCCAGCTCACCACCGAATTCCGGCAGGGGTAGTGGAGATACGCAGTATTTT
>15|TRBJ2-7|-|-|TRBV5-4
CASSWTLGGSYEQYF
TGTGCCAGCAGCTGGACGCTCGGGGGTTCGTACGAGCAGTACTTC
>16|TRBJ2-1|TRBD2|-|TRBV19
CASSKSGLALRNEQFF
TGTGCCAGTAGTAAGTCAGGACTAGCGCTAAGGAATGAGCAGTTCTTC
>11|TRBJ1-2|-|-|TRBV6-6
CASSYGGGYTF
TGTGCCAGCAGTTACGGCGGGGGCTACACCTTC
>15|TRBJ1-2|-|-|TRBV4-3
CASSLGLNRNYGYTF
TGCGCCAGCAGCTTGGGCCTAAATAGAAACTATGGCTACACCTTC
>12|TRBJ1-2|-|-|TRBV7-9
CAVDKWDYGYTF
TGTGCGGTAGATAAGTGGGACTATGGCTACACCTTC
>13|TRBJ2-4|-|-|TRBV30
CAWRSMGLNIQYF
TGTGCCTGGAGATCTATGGGGCTGAACATTCAGTACTTC
>13|TRBJ2-2|-|-|TRBV6-5
CASRGANTGELFF
TGTGCCAGCAGGGGAGCGAACACCGGGGAGCTGTTTTTT
>14|TRBJ1-2|-|-|TRBV6-5
CASSYDLANYGYTF
TGTGCCAGCAGTTACGACCTCGCTAACTATGGCTACACCTTC
>16|TRBJ2-3|TRBD2|-|TRBV4-2
CASSQVAGGGTDTQYF
TGTGCCAGCAGCCAGGTAGCGGGAGGAGGGACAGATACGCAGTATTTT
>15|TRBJ2-2|-|-|TRBV28
CASTQGGGGTGELFF
TGTGCCAGCACCCAAGGAGGGGGAGGCACCGGGGAGCTGTTTTTT
>14|TRBJ2-1|-|-|TRBV10-3
CAIRQGPPNLEQFF
TGTGCCATCAGACAGGGACCCCCTAATCTGGAGCAGTTCTTC
>14|TRBJ1-4|TRBD1|-|TRBV28
CASWPGGWTEKLFF
TGTGCCAGCTGGCCAGGGGGCTGGACGGAAAAACTGTTTTTT
>15|TRBJ2-3|-|-|TRBV5-1
CASSFAWPRTDTQYF
TGCGCCAGCAGCTTCGCTTGGCCTCGCACAGATACGCAGTATTTT
>13|TRBJ1-2|-|-|TRBV6-5
CASSTRDLYGYTF
TGTGCCAGCAGTACACGGGACCTCTATGGCTACACCTTC
>16|TRBJ2-1|-|-|TRBV7-6
CASSLARASSYNEQFF
TGTGCCAGCAGCTTGGCGCGGGCAAGCTCCTACAATGAGCAGTTCTTC
>10|TRBJ1-2|-|few|TRBV27
CAAGGQGYTF
TGTGCCGCTGGGGGGCAAGGCTACACCTTC
>17|TRBJ2-2|-|-|TRBV5-8
CASSISRRDGGAGELFF
TGTGCCAGCAGCATAAGCCGGCGGGACGGCGGGGCCGGGGAGCTGTTTTTT
>15|TRBJ1-4|-|-|TRBV11-3
CASSSETGNNEKLFF
TGTGCCAGCAGCTCCGAGACGGGCAATAATGAAAAACTGTTTTTT
>16|TRBJ1-5|-|-|TRBV28
CASSSLTGTANQPQHF
TGTGCCAGCAGTTCCTTAACCGGGACGGCCAATCAGCCCCAGCATTTT
>15|TRBJ1-4|TRBD1|-|TRBV28
CASSAGTGINEKLFF
TGTGCCAGCAGTGCCGGGACAGGGATTAATGAAAAACTGTTTTTT
>14|TRBJ1-2|-|-|TRBV27
CASSLVPLGHGYTF
TGTGCCAGCAGTTTAGTCCCCCTCGGACACGGCTACACCTTC
>15|TRBJ1-2|-|-|TRBV6-6
CASSSNPRGDYGYTF
TGTGCCAGCAGTTCGAATCCCAGAGGGGACTATGGCTACACCTTC
>15|TRBJ1-4|-|-|TRBV28
CASSSVRQGNEKLFF
TGTGCCAGCAGCTCCGTACGGCAGGGGAATGAAAAACTGTTTTTT
>13|TRBJ1-2|-|-|TRBV28
CASTLVSSGGYTF
TGTGCCAGCACCCTTGTGTCTAGTGGGGGCTACACCTTC
>16|TRBJ2-7|TRBD1|-|TRBV27
CASSLSPGTGTYEQYF
TGTGCCAGCAGTTTATCCCCCGGGACAGGGACCTACGAGCAGTACTTC
>14|TRBJ1-1|-|-|TRBV28
CASSFTGLNTEAFF
TGTGCCAGCAGTTTTACGGGTTTGAACACTGAAGCTTTCTTT
>11|TRBJ1-1|-|-|TRBV4-1
CASSQGGEAFF
TGCGCCAGCAGCCAAGGAGGGGAAGCTTTCTTT
>11|TRBJ1-2|-|-|TRBV29-1
CSVDGAQGYTF
TGCAGCGTCGACGGGGCGCAGGGCTACACCTTC
>15|TRBJ1-1|-|-|TRBV11-3
CASSLDLRENTEAFF
TGTGCCAGCAGCTTAGATCTTCGGGAGAACACTGAAGCTTTCTTT
>14|TRBJ2-3|-|-|TRBV6-4
CASSESASTDTQYF
TGTGCCAGCAGTGAGTCAGCTAGCACAGATACGCAGTATTTT
>17|TRBJ2-3|-|-|TRBV7-8
CASSPVGPARVVGTQYF
TGTGCCAGCAGCCCCGTAGGCCCGGCCAGGGTTGTCGGTACGCAGTATTTT
>16|TRBJ2-1|TRBD2|-|TRBV28
CASSDLTSGKGNEQFF
TGTGCCAGCAGTGACCTTACTAGCGGGAAGGGCAATGAGCAGTTCTTC
>13|TRBJ1-2|-|-|TRBV6-5
CASSWGAGYGYTF
TGTGCCAGCAGTTGGGGGGCCGGATATGGCTACACCTTC
>17|TRBJ2-6|TRBD1|-|TRBV23-1
CASSQGQGRSGANVLTF
TGCGCCAGCAGTCAGGGACAGGGCCGCTCTGGGGCCAACGTCCTGACTTTC
>12|TRBJ1-1|TRBD1|-|TRBV29-1
CSSQGLDTEAFF
TGCAGCTCACAGGGGTTGGACACTGAAGCTTTCTTT
>14|TRBJ1-1|-|-|TRBV4-1
CASSYGPSNTEAFF
TGCGCCAGCAGCTACGGACCGAGCAACACTGAAGCTTTCTTT
>12|TRBJ2-2|TRBD1|-|TRBV2
CARGTAPGELFF
TGTGCCAGAGGGACAGCCCCCGGGGAGCTGTTTTTT
>16|TRBJ2-7|TRBD2|-|TRBV4-1
CASSQQATSGSYEQYF
TGCGCCAGCAGCCAACAAGCGACTAGCGGGTCCTACGAGCAGTACTTC
>15|TRBJ2-3|-|-|TRBV9
CASSDTLGITDTQYF
TGTGCCAGCAGCGATACTCTCGGAATCACAGATACGCAGTATTTT